This TCR beta chain is drawn from a study of CD8+ T cells in alopecia areata. V dropped 8 bases and J dropped 7 bases, with 14 bases sitting between them. The CDR3 totals 13 residues. Germline CDR1 is MNHEY and CDR2 is SVGAGI. Regarding treatment: oral pan-JAK inhibitor, 5-10 mg twice daily. Reverse transcribed after extraction, RNA yielded cDNA as the sequencing template. Method: immunoSEQ multiplex PCR; TCRdb's copy keeps in-frame clones and lacks some. Found here are under 300,000 clones, roughly 60% of them singletons; the top ten hold about 0.9%. The starting material was CD4+ T cells sorted from blood, obtained around week 54, from a patient treated with tofacitinib. The chain carries TRBV6-5 and TRBJ2-2; D is perhaps TRBD2 (5 bases). This receptor was obtained from a human donor with alopecia areata. The CDR3 DNA is TGTGCCAGCGAGGCCCCGGGGATCGGGGAGCTGTTTTTT. Protein sequence: CASEAPGIGELFF.